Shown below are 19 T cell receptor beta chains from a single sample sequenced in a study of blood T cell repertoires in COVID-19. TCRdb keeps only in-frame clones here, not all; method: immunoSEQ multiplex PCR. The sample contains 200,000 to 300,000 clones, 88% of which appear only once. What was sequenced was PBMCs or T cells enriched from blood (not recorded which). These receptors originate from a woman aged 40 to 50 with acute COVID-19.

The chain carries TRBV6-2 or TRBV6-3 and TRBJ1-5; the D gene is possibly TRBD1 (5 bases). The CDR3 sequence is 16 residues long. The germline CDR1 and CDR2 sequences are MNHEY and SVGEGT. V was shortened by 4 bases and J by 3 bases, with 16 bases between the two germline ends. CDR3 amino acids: CASSSSLTANNQPQHF. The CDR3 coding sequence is TGTGCCAGCAGTTCATCCCTGACAGCTAACAATCAGCCCCAGCATTTT.

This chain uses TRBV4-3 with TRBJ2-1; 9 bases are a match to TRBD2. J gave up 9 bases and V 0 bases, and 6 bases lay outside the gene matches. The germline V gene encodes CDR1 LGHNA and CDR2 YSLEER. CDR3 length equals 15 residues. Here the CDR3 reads CASSQEGGGASEQFF. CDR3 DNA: TGCGCCAGCAGCCAAGAGGGCGGGGGGGCCTCTGAGCAGTTCTTC.

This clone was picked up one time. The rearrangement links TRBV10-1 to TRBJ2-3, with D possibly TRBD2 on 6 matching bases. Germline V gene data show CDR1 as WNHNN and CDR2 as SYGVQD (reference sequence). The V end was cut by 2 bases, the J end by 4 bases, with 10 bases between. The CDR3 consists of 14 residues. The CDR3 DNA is TGCGCCAGCAGTGAGAGGCTAGCGCCAGATACGCAGTATTTT. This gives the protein CASSERLAPDTQYF.

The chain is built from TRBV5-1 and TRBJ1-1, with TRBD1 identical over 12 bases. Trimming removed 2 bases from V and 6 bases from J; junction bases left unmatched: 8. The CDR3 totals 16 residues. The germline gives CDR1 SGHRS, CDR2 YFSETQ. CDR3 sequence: CASSFGTGGRGPEAFF. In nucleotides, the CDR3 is TGCGCCAGCAGCTTTGGGACAGGGGGCCGGGGGCCTGAAGCTTTCTTT.

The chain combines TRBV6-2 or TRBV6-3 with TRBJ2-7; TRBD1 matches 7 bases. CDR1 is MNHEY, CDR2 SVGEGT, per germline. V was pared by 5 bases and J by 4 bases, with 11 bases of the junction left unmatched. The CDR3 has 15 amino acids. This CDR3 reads CASSPRDRPVYEQYV. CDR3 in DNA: TGTGCCAGCAGTCCCCGGGACAGACCAGTTTACGAGCAGTACGTC.

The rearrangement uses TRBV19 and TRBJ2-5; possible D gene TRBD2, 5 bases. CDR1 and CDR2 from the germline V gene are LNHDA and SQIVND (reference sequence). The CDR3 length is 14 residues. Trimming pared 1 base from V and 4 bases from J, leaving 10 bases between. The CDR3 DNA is TGTGCCAGTAGTATAGCCGGGGTCCCAGAGACCCAGTACTTC. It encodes CASSIAGVPETQYF.

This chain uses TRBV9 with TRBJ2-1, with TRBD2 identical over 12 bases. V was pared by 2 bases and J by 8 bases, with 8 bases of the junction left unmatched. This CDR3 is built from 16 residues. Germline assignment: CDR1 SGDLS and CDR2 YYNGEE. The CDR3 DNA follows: TGTGCCAGCAGCGTTTCGGCTAGCGGGAGGGTGGATGAGCAGTTCTTC. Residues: CASSVSASGRVDEQFF.

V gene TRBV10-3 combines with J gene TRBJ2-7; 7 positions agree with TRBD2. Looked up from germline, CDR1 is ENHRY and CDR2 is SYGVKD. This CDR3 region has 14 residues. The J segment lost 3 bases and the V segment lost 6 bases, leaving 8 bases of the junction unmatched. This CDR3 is CAIRSASGFYEQYV. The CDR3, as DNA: TGTGCCATCAGATCCGCTAGCGGATTCTACGAGCAGTACGTC.

CDR3 loop: CASSSGTSLYNEQFF. The DNA for the CDR3 is TGTGCCAGCAGCTCCGGGACTAGCCTTTACAATGAGCAGTTCTTC. The rearrangement links TRBV5-4 to TRBJ2-1; TRBD2 agrees at 9 bases. Trimming at V came to 3 bases and at J to 4 bases, leaving 5 bases not matched to a gene. Per the germline V gene, CDR1 is SGHNT and CDR2 is YYREEE (reference sequence). The CDR3 is 15 amino acids.

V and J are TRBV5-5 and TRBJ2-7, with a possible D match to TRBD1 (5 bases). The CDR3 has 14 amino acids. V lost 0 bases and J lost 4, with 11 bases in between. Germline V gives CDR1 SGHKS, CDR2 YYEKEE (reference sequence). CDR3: CASSLVAGKYEQYF. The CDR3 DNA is TGTGCCAGCAGCTTGGTAGCAGGGAAGTACGAGCAGTACTTC.

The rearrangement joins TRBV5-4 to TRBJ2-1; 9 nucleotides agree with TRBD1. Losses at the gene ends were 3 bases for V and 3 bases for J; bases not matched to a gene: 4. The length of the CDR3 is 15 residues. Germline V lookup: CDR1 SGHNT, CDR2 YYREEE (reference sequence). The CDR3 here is CASSSRQGVYNEQFF. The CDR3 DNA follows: TGTGCCAGCAGCTCACGACAGGGGGTCTACAATGAGCAGTTCTTC.

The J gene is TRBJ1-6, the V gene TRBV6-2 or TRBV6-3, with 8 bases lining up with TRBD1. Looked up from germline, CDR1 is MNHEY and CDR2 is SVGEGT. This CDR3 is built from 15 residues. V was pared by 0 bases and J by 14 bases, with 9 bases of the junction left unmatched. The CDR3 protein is CASSYSQGAKFALHF. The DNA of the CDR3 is TGTGCCAGCAGTTACTCCCAGGGGGCGAAGTTCGCCCTCCACTTT.

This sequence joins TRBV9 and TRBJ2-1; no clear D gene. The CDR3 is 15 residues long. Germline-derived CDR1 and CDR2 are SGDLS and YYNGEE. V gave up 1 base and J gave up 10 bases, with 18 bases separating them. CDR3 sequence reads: CASSVHAAPGEEQFF. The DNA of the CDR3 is TGTGCCAGCAGCGTACATGCCGCTCCGGGTGAGGAGCAGTTCTTC.

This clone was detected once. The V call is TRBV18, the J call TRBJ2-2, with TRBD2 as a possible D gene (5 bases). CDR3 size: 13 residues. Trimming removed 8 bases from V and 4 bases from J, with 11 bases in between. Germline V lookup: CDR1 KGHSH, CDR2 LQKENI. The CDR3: CASGRRGTGELFF. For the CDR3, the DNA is TGTGCCAGCGGACGACGGGGCACCGGGGAGCTGTTTTTT. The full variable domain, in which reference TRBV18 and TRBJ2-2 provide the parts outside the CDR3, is NAGVMQNPRHLVRRRGQEARLRCSPMKGHSHVYWYRQLPEEGLKFMVYLQKENIIDESGMPKERFSAEFPKEGPSILRIQQVVRGDSAAYFCASGRRGTGELFFGEGSRLTVL.

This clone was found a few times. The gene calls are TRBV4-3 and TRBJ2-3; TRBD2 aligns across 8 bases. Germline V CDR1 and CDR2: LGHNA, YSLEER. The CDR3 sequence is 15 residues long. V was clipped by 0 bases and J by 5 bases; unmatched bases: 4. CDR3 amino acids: CASSQEWTSQDTQYF. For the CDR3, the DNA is TGCGCCAGCAGCCAAGAATGGACTAGCCAAGATACGCAGTATTTT.

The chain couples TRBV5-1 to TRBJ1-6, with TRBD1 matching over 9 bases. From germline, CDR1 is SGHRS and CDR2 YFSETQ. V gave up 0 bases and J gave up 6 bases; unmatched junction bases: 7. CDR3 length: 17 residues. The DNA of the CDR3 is TGCGCCAGCAGCTTGGGCTCTGGACAGGGGTTTAATTCACCCCTCCACTTT. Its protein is CASSLGSGQGFNSPLHF.

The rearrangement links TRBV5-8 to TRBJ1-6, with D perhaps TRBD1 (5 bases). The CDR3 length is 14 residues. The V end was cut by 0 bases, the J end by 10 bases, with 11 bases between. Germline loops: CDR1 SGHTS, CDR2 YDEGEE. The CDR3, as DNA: TGTGCCAGCAGCTTGGGACAGTTTGGGTCACCCCTCCACTTT. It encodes CASSLGQFGSPLHF.

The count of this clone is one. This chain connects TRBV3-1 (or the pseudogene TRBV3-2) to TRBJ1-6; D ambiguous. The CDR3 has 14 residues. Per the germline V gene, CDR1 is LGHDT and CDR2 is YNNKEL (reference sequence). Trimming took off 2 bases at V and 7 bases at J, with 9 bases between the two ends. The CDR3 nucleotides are TGTGCCAGCAGCCAACGGGTCGGGAATTCACCCCTCCACTTT. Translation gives CASSQRVGNSPLHF.

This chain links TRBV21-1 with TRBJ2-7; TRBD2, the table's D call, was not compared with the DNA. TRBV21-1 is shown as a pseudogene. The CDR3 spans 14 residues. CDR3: CASSKKGGRRVQYV. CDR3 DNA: TGTGCCAGCAGCAAAAAGGGAGGACGCCGGGTGCAGTACGTC.